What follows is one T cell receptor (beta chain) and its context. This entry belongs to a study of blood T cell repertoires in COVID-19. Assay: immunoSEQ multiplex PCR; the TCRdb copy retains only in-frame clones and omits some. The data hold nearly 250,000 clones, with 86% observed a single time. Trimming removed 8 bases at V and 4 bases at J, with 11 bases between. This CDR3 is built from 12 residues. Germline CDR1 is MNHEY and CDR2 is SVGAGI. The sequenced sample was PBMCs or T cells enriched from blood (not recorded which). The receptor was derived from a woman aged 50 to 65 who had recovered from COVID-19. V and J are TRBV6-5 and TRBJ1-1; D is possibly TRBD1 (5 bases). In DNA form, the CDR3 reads TGTGCCAGCCTAGGGGTTACCACTGAAGCTTTCTTT. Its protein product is CASLGVTTEAFF.